The next 3 T cell receptor beta chains were all read from a single sample in a study of OX40 agonist ivuxolimab in advanced cancers. Profiling relied on immunoSEQ multiplex PCR, and the TCRdb table lists in-frame clones only, not all of them. The data hold 12,000 or so clones, with 79% observed a single time. The sequencing used CD4+ or CD8+ T cells sorted from blood, collected in a trial of the OX40 agonist ivuxolimab. Receptors were obtained from an adult with an advanced solid tumor such as melanoma, head and neck, liver or kidney cancer.

CDR3 amino acids: CASNGTGTGSYEQYF. CDR3 in DNA: TGCGCCAGCAACGGGACCGGGACAGGCTCCTACGAGCAGTACTTC. The rearrangement links TRBV5-1 to TRBJ2-7; 8 nucleotides align to TRBD1. Per the germline V gene, CDR1 is SGHRS and CDR2 is YFSETQ. There are 15 residues in the CDR3. The trim removed 6 bases at V and 0 bases at J, leaving 8 bases unmatched.

This chain uses TRBV30 with TRBJ2-2; D perhaps matches TRBD2 (5 bases). The V end lost 5 bases, the J end lost 0 bases, and 7 bases lay between the germline ends. Germline V gene sequence: CDR1 GTSNPN, CDR2 SVGIG (reference sequence). The CDR3 is 13 amino acids. The CDR3 here is CAWGLPNTGELFF. In DNA, the CDR3 is TGTGCCTGGGGACTTCCGAACACCGGGGAGCTGTTTTTT.

V usage is TRBV12-1 and J usage is TRBJ2-6; no DNA check was done on the table's D call, TRBD2. TRBV12-1 represents a pseudogene. The CDR3 length is 17 residues. The CDR3 region has the DNA TGTGCCAGCAGCGCTGCGGTTGTACAAAGTCGGGCCAACGTCCTGACTTTC. This encodes CASSAAVVQSRANVLTF.